This T cell receptor (beta chain) was recovered during a study of blood T cell repertoires in COVID-19. Study-level information: From T cells, B-cell-depleted T cells, or PBMCs came the material, which was cDNA or gDNA.

This table comes from immunoSEQ multiplex PCR, and its TCRdb copy is limited to in-frame clones, with some not included. The data contain some 270,000 clones, about nine tenths of them seen just once; the ten biggest clones take up about 2%. The V and J ends lost 1 base and 8 bases respectively, with 14 bases between them. Germline CDR1 SGHTA, CDR2 FQGNSA. The CDR3 loop spans 14 amino acids. The chain is built from TRBV7-2 and TRBJ1-2, with D possibly being TRBD1 (5 bases). The specimen was PBMCs or T cells enriched from blood (not recorded which). This sequence was found in a woman aged 60-75 years who had recovered from COVID-19. The CDR3 spells CASSLVGLPSGYTF. The DNA of the CDR3 is TGTGCCAGCAGCTTAGTGGGACTGCCGTCGGGCTACACCTTC.